Many counts were recorded for the clone carrying this T cell receptor (beta chain). Antigen: not known. The sample originates from a study of T-cell memory formation after mild COVID-19. As for the study in general: TCR clusters were mostly donor specific.

Germline V gives CDR1 SGHRS, CDR2 YFSETQ. Trimming took off 0 bases at V and 1 base at J, with 8 bases between the two ends. The CDR3 has 15 residues. Regarding the study as a whole: Prior to infection, memory already included some responding clones, suggesting cross-reactive memory joined. Contracting clones from day 15 to 85 had balanced CD4/CD8; later expanders favoured CD4+.

TCR alpha and TCR beta cDNA libraries with sample barcodes and UMIs came from 5'RACE using constant-segment primers. In TCRdb, the 5' RACE reads were re-called with MiXCR into one record per CDR3 protein. The table records about 140,000 distinct CDR3 sequences, approximately 6% of them present only once. The V gene is TRBV5-1, the J gene TRBJ2-1, with D perhaps matching TRBD2 (5 bases). The source material was PBMCs or a T cell subset sorted from them (not recorded which). This TCR was recovered from an adult woman who had mild COVID-19 (a few samples of this study predate the infection). Cell type and time point are not known. The CDR3 DNA is TGCGCCAGCAGCTTGGTCGGGGAGTCCTACAATGAGCAGTTCTTC. Its translation is CASSLVGESYNEQFF.